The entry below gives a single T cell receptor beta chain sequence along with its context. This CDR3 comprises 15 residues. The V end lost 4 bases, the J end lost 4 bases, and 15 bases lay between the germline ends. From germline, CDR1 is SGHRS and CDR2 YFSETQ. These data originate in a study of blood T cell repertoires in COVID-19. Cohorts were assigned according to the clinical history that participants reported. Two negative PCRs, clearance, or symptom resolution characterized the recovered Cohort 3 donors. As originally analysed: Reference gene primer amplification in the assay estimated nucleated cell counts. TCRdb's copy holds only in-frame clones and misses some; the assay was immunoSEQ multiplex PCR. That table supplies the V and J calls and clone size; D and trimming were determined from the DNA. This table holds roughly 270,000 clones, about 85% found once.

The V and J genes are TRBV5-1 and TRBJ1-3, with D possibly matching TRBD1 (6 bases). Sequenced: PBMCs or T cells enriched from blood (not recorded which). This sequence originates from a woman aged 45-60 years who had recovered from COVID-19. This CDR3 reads CASSPGAGEGNTIYF. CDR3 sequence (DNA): TGCGCCAGCAGCCCTGGTGCAGGGGAAGGAAACACCATATATTTT.